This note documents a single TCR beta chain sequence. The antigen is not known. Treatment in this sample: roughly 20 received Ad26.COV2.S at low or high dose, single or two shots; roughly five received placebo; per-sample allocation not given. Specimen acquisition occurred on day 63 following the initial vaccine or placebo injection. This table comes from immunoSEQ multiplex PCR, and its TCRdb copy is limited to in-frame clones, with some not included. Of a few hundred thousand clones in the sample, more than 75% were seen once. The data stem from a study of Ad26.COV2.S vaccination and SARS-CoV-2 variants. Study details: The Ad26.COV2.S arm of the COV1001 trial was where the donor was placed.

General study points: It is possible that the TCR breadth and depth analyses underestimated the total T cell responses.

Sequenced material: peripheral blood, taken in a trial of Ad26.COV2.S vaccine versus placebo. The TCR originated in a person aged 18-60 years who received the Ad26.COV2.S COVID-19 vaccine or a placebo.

As DNA, the CDR3 is TGTGCCAGCAGCTCTGGACTAGCGGGGGTCTCCGAGCAGTACTTC. Amino acids: CASSSGLAGVSEQYF. The chain is built from TRBV7-9 and TRBJ2-7; 13 bases align to TRBD2. The CDR3 runs 15 residues. V lost 4 bases, J lost 6 bases, and 6 bases stayed unmatched. Germline V gene sequence: CDR1 SEHNR, CDR2 FQNEAQ (reference sequence).